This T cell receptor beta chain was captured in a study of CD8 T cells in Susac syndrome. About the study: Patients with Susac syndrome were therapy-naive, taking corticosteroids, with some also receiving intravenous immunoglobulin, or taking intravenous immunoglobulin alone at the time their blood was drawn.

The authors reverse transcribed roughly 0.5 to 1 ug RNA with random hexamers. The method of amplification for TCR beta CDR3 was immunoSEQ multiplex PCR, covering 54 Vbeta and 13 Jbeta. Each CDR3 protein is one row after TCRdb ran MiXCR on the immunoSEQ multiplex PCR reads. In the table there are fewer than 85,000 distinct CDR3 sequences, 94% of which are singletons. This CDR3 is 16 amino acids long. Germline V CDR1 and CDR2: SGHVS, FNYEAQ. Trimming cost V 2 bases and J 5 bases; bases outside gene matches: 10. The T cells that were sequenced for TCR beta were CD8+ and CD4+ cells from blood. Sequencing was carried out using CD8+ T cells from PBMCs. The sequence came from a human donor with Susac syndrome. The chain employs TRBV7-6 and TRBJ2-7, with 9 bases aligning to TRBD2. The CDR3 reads CASSLRASGKYNEQYF. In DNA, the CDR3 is TGTGCCAGCAGCTTAAGGGCTAGCGGGAAGTACAACGAGCAGTACTTC.